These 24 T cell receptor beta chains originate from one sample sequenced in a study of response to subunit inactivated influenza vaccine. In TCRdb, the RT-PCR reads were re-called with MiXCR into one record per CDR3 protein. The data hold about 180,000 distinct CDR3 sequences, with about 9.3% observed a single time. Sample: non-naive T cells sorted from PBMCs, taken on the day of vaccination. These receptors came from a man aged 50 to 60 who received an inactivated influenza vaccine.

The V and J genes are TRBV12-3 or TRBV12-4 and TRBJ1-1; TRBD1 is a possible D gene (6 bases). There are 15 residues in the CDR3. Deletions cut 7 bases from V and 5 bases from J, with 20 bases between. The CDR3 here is CASTSRGGGLTEAFF. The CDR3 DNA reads TGTGCCAGCACTTCCCGGGGTGGGGGGCTTACTGAAGCTTTCTTT.

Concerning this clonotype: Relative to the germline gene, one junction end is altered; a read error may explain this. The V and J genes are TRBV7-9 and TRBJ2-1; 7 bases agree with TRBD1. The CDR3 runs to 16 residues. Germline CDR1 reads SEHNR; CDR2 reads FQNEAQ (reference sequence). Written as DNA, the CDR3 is TGTGTCAGCAGCCGGACGGACAGGTACTCCTACAATGAGAAGTTCTTC. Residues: CVSSRTDRYSYNEKFF.

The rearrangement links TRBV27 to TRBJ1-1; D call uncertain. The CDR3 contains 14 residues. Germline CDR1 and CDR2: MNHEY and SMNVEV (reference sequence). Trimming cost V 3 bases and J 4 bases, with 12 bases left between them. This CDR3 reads CASSFVLGSTEAFF. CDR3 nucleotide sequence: TGTGCCAGCAGTTTCGTTCTCGGGAGCACTGAAGCTTTCTTT.

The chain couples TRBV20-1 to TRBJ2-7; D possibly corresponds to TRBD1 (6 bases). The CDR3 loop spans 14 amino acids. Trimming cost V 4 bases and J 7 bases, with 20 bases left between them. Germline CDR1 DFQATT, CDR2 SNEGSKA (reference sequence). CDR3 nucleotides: TGCAGTGCTAACCCTCCGGGACACCGACCGGAGCAGTACTTC. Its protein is CSANPPGHRPEQYF.

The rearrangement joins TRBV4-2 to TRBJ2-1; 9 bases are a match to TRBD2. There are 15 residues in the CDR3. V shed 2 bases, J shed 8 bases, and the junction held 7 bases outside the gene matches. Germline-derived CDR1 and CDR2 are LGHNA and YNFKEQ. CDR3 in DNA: TGTGCCAGCAGCCAACGGCGGGGGGGTATGGATGAGCAGTTCTTC. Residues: CASSQRRGGMDEQFF.

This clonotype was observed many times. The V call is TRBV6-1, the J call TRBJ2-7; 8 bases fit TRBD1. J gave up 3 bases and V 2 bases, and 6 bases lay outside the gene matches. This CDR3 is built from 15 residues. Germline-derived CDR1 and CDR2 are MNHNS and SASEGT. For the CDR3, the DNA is TGTGCCAGCAGTGAACGGACAGGGAGTTTCTACGAGCAGTACTTC. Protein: CASSERTGSFYEQYF.

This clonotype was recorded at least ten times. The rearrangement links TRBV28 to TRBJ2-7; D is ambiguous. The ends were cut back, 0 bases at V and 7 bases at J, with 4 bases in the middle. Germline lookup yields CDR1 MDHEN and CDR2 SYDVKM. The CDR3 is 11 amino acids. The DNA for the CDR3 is TGTGCCAGCAGTTTATGGGCGGAGCAGTACTTC. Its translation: CASSLWAEQYF.

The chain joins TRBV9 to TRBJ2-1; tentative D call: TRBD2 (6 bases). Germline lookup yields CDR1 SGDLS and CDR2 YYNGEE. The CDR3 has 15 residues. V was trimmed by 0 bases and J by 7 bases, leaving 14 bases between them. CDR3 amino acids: CASSVAGNAGNEQFF. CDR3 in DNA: TGTGCCAGCAGCGTAGCAGGGAATGCGGGGAATGAGCAGTTCTTC. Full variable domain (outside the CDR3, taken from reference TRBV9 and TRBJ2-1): DSGVTQTPKHLITATGQRVTLRCSPRSGDLSVYWYQQSLDQGLQFLIQYYNGEERAKGNILERFSAQQFPDLHSELNLSSLELGDSALYFCASSVAGNAGNEQFFGPGTRLTVL.

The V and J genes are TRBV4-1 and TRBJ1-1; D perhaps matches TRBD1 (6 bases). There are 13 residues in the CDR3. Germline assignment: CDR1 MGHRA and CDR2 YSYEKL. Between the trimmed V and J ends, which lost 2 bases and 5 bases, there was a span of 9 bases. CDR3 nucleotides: TGCGCCAGCAGCCAAAACAGGGTTACTGAAGCTTTCTTT. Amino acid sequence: CASSQNRVTEAFF.

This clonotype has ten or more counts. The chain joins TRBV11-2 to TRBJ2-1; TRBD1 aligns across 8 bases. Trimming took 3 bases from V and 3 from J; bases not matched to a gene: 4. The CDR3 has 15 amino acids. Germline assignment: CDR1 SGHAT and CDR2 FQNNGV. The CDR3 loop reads CASSFGTGNYNEQFF. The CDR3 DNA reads TGTGCCAGCAGCTTCGGGACAGGTAACTACAATGAGCAGTTCTTC.

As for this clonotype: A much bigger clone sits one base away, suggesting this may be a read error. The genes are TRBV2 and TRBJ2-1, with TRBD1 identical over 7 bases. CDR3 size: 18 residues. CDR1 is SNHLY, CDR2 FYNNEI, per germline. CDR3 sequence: CACSLDPPGGASYNEQFF. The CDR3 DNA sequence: TGTGCCTGCAGTTTAGACCCCCCAGGGGGAGCATCCTACAATGAGCAGTTCTTC. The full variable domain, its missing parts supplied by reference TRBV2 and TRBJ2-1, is EPEVTQTPSHQVTQMGQEVILRCVPISNHLYFYWYRQILGQKVEFLVSFYNNEISEKSEIFDDQFSVERPDGSNFTLKIRSTKLEDSAMYFCACSLDPPGGASYNEQFFGPGTRLTVL.

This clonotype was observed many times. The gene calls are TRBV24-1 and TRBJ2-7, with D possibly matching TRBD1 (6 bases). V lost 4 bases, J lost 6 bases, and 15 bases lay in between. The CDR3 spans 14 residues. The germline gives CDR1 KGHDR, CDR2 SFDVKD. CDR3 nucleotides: TGTGCCACCAGTGAACCCGGGACAACCAGCGAGCAGTACTTC. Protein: CATSEPGTTSEQYF.

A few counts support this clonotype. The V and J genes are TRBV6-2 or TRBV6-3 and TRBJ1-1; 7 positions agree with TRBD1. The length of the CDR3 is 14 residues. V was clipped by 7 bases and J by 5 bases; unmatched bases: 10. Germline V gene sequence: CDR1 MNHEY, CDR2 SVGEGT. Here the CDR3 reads CASIEQGRKTEAFF. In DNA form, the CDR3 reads TGTGCCAGCATAGAACAGGGGAGGAAAACTGAAGCTTTCTTT.

DNA of the CDR3: TGTGCCAGCAGAGGCGTGGGGGGATTGGACTATGGCTACACCTTC. Translation gives CASRGVGGLDYGYTF. J is TRBJ1-2 and V is TRBV28, with D perhaps matching TRBD1 (5 bases). CDR3 length: 15 residues. With 6 bases removed from V and 3 bases from J, the gap between germline ends came to 17 bases. Germline V gives CDR1 MDHEN, CDR2 SYDVKM.

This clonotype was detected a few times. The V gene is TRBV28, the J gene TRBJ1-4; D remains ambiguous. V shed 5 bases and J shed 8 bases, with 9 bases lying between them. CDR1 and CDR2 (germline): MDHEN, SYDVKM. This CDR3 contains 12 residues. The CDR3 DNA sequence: TGTGCCAGCAGTCCCGAAGTCGAAAAACTGTTTTTT. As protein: CASSPEVEKLFF.

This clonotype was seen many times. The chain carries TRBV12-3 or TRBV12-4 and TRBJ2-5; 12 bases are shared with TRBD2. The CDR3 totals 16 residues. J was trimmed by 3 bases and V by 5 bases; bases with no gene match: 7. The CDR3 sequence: CASSGLAGGPKETQYF. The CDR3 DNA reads TGTGCCAGCAGTGGGCTAGCGGGGGGGCCGAAAGAGACCCAGTACTTC.

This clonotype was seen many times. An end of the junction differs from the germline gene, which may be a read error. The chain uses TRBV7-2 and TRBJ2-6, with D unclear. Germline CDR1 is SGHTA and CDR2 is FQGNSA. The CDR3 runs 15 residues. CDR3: CASSLGSSGANVLTF. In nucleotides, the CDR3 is TGCGCCAGCAGCTTGGGAAGTTCTGGGGCCAACGTCCTGACTTTC.

The CDR3 bases are TGCGCCAGCAGCCAAGATCAGGGGTCGTATGGAAACACCATATATTTT. As protein: CASSQDQGSYGNTIYF. The chain carries TRBV4-3 and TRBJ1-3; a possible D gene is TRBD1 (6 bases). V was clipped by 0 bases and J by 3 bases, with 12 bases between them. There are 16 residues in the CDR3. Germline V gene sequence: CDR1 LGHNA, CDR2 YSLEER.

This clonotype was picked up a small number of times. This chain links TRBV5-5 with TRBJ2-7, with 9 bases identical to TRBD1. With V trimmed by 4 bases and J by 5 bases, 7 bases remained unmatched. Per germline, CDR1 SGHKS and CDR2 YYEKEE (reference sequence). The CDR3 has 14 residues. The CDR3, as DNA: TGTGCCAGCAGCCCCGGGACAGGGAACCACGAGCAGTACTTC. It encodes CASSPGTGNHEQYF. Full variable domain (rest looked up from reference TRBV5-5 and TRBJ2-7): DAGVTQSPTHLIKTRGQQVTLRCSPISGHKSVSWYQQVLGQGPQFIFQYYEKEERGRGNFPDRFSARQFPNYSSELNVNALLLGDSALYLCASSPGTGNHEQYFGPGTRLTVT.

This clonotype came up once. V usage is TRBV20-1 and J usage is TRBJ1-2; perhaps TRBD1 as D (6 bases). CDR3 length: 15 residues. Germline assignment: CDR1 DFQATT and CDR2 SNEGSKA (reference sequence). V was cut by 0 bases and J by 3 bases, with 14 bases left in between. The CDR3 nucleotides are TGCAGTGCTAGAGATCCTTACAGGGCAGACTATGGCTACACCTTC. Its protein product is CSARDPYRADYGYTF.

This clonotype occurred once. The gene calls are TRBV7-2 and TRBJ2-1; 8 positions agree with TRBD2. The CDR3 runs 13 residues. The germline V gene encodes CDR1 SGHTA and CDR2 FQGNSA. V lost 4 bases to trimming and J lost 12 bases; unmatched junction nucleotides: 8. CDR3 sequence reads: CASSSPVAGGQFF. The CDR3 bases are TGTGCCAGCAGCTCCCCGGTGGCGGGGGGGCAGTTCTTC.

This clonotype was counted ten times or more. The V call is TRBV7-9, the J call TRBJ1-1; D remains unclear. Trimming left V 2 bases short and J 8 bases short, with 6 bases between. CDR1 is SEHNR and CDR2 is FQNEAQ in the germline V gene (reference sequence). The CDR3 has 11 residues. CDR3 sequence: CASSLKTEAFF. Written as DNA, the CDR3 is TGTGCCAGCAGCTTAAAAACCGAAGCTTTCTTT.

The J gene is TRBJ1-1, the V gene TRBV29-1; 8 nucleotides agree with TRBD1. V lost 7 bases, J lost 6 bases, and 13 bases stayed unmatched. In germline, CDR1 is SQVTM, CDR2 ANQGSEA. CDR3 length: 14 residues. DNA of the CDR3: TGCAGCGGGGGTAGACAGGGGACAATAGCTGAAGCTTTCTTT. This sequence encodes CSGGRQGTIAEAFF.

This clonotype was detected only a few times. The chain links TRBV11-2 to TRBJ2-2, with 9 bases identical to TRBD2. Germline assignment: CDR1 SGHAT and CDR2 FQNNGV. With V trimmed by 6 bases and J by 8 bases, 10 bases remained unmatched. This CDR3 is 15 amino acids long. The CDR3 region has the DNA TGTGCCAGCAGGAGACCGGGACTAGCTGGTGGGGAGCTGTTTTTT. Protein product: CASRRPGLAGGELFF.